The 21 T cell receptor beta chains below come from one sample, sequenced in a study of identical twins. TCRdb re-analysed the 5' RACE reads in MiXCR, keeping a single row per CDR3 protein. The data show a few hundred thousand distinct CDR3 sequences, more than 9% seen once. Sequenced material: memory T cells sorted from blood. Every receptor here comes from a middle-aged man in good health.

This clonotype was observed a few times. The chain uses TRBV7-8 and TRBJ2-1; the D gene is possibly TRBD2 (6 bases). CDR3 length: 17 amino acids. The germline V and J ends were trimmed by 5 bases and 0 bases, with 17 bases remaining between them. Germline V gene lookup returns CDR1 SGHVS and CDR2 FQNEAQ. The CDR3 nucleotides are TGTGCCAGCAGCGGATTAACGTACGGGAGCTCCTACAATGAGCAGTTCTTC. Translating it yields CASSGLTYGSSYNEQFF.

On this clonotype itself: A read error may produce the germline difference seen at one junction end. The chain is built from TRBV24-1 and TRBJ2-5; 10 nucleotides agree with TRBD2. The CDR3 consists of 17 residues. CDR1 KGHDR and CDR2 SFDVKD come from the germline V gene. CDR3 DNA sequence: TGTGCCACCAGTGATTTAGTGGGGCTAGCGGGAGCAGAGACCCAGCACTTC. Amino acid sequence: CATSDLVGLAGAETQHF.

This clonotype was observed many times. As DNA, the CDR3 is TGTGCCAGCAGTTACGATACAGTATACGAGCAGTACTTC. Amino acid sequence: CASSYDTVYEQYF. V gene TRBV6-6 combines with J gene TRBJ2-7; D unclear. CDR3 length: 13 amino acids. Germline values: CDR1 MNHNY, CDR2 SVGAGI (reference sequence). V dropped 2 bases and J dropped 4 bases, with 9 bases sitting between them.

This clonotype was detected ten times or more. CDR3 residues: CASSGPGLGWVRFF. The CDR3 coding sequence is TGTGCCAGCAGCGGACCGGGACTAGGATGGGTCCGGTTCTTC. The V call is TRBV27, the J call TRBJ2-1; 8 nucleotides line up with TRBD2. The V gene's germline CDR1 is MNHEY and CDR2 SMNVEV (reference sequence). V dropped 6 bases and J dropped 15; count of bases not matched to a gene: 16. The CDR3 covers 14 residues.

This clonotype has ten or more counts. The CDR3 DNA sequence: TGTGCCAGCACCGACCGAGGGGGCGATGGCTACACCTTC. This translates into CASTDRGGDGYTF. This rearrangement joins TRBV6-6 to TRBJ1-2; 7 nucleotides line up with TRBD1. Germline assignment: CDR1 MNHNY and CDR2 SVGAGI (reference sequence). The CDR3 runs to 13 residues. V dropped 7 bases and J dropped 6; count of bases not matched to a gene: 8.

This clonotype was recorded many times. The chain is built from TRBV7-2 and TRBJ2-5; the D is unclear. CDR1 is SGHTA and CDR2 is FQGNSA in the germline V gene. V lost 5 bases to trimming and J lost 0 bases, with 16 bases between them. The CDR3 totals 16 residues. The CDR3 sequence: CASSKIYSPDQETQYF. For the CDR3, the DNA is TGTGCCAGCAGCAAAATCTACTCCCCGGACCAAGAGACCCAGTACTTC.

The genes are TRBV12-3 or TRBV12-4 and TRBJ1-1; 9 nucleotides match TRBD1. CDR3 length: 17 amino acids. Trimming cost V 6 bases and J 0 bases; bases outside gene matches: 11. CDR3 nucleotide sequence: TGTGCCAGCAGGATTGACAGGGGGGTCCGTATGAACACTGAAGCTTTCTTT. Translating gives CASRIDRGVRMNTEAFF.

This clonotype occurred many times. The chain recombines TRBV14 with TRBJ2-7, with 8 bases that match TRBD1. Germline assignment: CDR1 SGHDN and CDR2 FVKESK. V dropped 1 base and J dropped 7; count of bases not matched to a gene: 9. CDR3 length: 15 residues. CDR3 residues: CASSQVGQGSGEQYF. CDR3 DNA: TGTGCCAGCAGCCAAGTTGGACAGGGCTCAGGGGAGCAGTACTTC.

This clonotype has just a few counts. The V and J genes are TRBV6-1 and TRBJ2-2; D might be TRBD2 (5 bases). V was pared by 1 base and J by 9 bases, with 15 bases between. CDR1 is MNHNS and CDR2 is SASEGT in the germline V gene. The CDR3 is 15 amino acids. CDR3 region: CASSEVGEGVRELFF. Written as DNA, the CDR3 is TGTGCCAGCAGTGAAGTCGGTGAGGGAGTTCGGGAGCTGTTTTTT.

This clonotype has at least ten counts. The genes are TRBV29-1 and TRBJ2-1; the D is unclear. The V gene lost 2 bases and the J gene lost 8 bases, with 16 bases spanning the gap. Germline V CDR1 and CDR2: SQVTM, ANQGSEA. CDR3 length: 14 residues. CDR3 bases: TGCAGCGTTGAACTCCACGGGCGTCGCTATGAGCAGTTCTTC. Protein product: CSVELHGRRYEQFF.

This clonotype was detected many times. This chain connects TRBV7-2 to TRBJ2-4; a possible D gene is TRBD1 (6 bases). The CDR3 runs 11 residues. The V end was cut by 5 bases, the J end by 11 bases, with 10 bases between. Germline V gives CDR1 SGHTA, CDR2 FQGNSA. The CDR3 spells CASSQGRVQYF. The CDR3 DNA follows: TGTGCCAGCAGCCAGGGGCGGGTTCAGTACTTC.

This chain links TRBV13 with TRBJ2-1, with 9 bases matching TRBD2. This CDR3 spans 20 amino acids. V trimming: 5 bases; J trimming: 3 bases; junction bases outside the gene matches: 20. Germline-derived CDR1 and CDR2 are PRHDT and FYEKMQ (reference sequence). The CDR3 nucleotides are TGTGCCAGCAGCGGGCCGAAAGCTAGCGGGGCAGTGGGGTACTACAATGAGCAGTTCTTC. Its protein product is CASSGPKASGAVGYYNEQFF.

V usage is TRBV28 and J usage is TRBJ2-5, with unresolved D. The V gene lost 6 bases and the J gene lost 4 bases, with 15 bases spanning the gap. Looked up from germline, CDR1 is MDHEN and CDR2 is SYDVKM. The CDR3 covers 14 residues. CDR3 amino acids: CASSTPSSGETQYF. CDR3 in DNA: TGTGCCAGCAGCACCCCCTCGTCGGGAGAGACCCAGTACTTC. Full variable domain (outside the CDR3, taken from reference TRBV28 and TRBJ2-5): DVKVTQSSRYLVKRTGEKVFLECVQDMDHENMFWYRQDPGLGLRLIYFSYDVKMKEKGDIPEGYSVSREKKERFSLILESASTNQTSMYLCASSTPSSGETQYFGPGTRLLVL.

This clonotype was counted at least ten times. The chain has TRBV24-1 and TRBJ2-1; 7 bases align to TRBD2. The CDR3 extends over 12 amino acids. Germline assignment: CDR1 KGHDR and CDR2 SFDVKD. V lost 9 bases, J lost 9 bases, and 7 bases stayed unmatched. CDR3 nucleotides: TGTGCCACCGGGGGGACTACATTTGAGCAGTTCTTC. Its translation is CATGGTTFEQFF.

The sample holds many counts of this clonotype. The rearrangement links TRBV3-1 to TRBJ2-7, with D possibly being TRBD1 or TRBD2 (5 bases each). Germline CDR1 reads LGHDT; CDR2 reads YNNKEL (reference sequence). The CDR3 loop spans 13 amino acids. Trimming took 4 bases from V and 3 from J, leaving 10 bases between them. In nucleotides, the CDR3 is TGTGCCAGCAGCCCGGGACCCCGCTACGAGCAGTACTTC. It translates to CASSPGPRYEQYF.

Details on this clonotype: Compared with germline, one end of the junction differs, possibly owing to a read error. The genes are TRBV7-2 and TRBJ1-2; 7 bases are a match to TRBD1. Germline V CDR1 and CDR2: SGHTA, FQGNSA. CDR3 length: 15 residues. The CDR3 DNA sequence: TGTGCCAGCAACTTAGCCCCTGACAGGGACTATGGCTACACCTTC. This sequence encodes CASNLAPDRDYGYTF. Based on the CDR3 plus reference TRBV7-2 and TRBJ1-2, the full variable domain is GAGVSQSPSNKVTEKGKDVELRCDPISGHTALYWYRQSLGQGLEFLIYFQGNSAPDKSGLPSDRFSAERTGGSVSTLTIQRTQQEDSAVYLCASNLAPDRDYGYTFGSGTRLTVV.

The V call is TRBV6-5, the J call TRBJ1-2; TRBD1 is a possible D gene (6 bases). The V gene lost 0 bases and the J gene lost 8 bases, with 13 bases spanning the gap. The CDR3 covers 14 residues. Germline V gives CDR1 MNHEY, CDR2 SVGAGI. The CDR3 protein is CASSYSNRAGGYTF. The CDR3, as DNA: TGTGCCAGCAGTTACTCGAACAGGGCAGGCGGCTACACCTTC.

The table lists this clonotype with a few counts. The chain carries TRBV20-1 and TRBJ2-7, with D tentatively TRBD1 (5 bases). The V gene lost 8 bases and the J gene lost 4 bases, with 12 bases spanning the gap. Looked up from germline, CDR1 is DFQATT and CDR2 is SNEGSKA (reference sequence). The CDR3 loop spans 11 amino acids. CDR3 residues: CSLQGGYEQYF. The CDR3 coding sequence is TGCAGTCTCCAGGGTGGGTACGAGCAGTACTTC.

In its sample, this clonotype was seen a few times. V is TRBV20-1 and J is TRBJ1-2; 7 bases line up with TRBD1. The germline gives CDR1 DFQATT, CDR2 SNEGSKA (reference sequence). V was pared by 0 bases and J by 4 bases, with 2 bases of the junction left unmatched. This CDR3 has 13 amino acids. The CDR3 DNA is TGCAGTGCTAGAGATTACAGGGGCTATGGCTACACCTTC. Protein product: CSARDYRGYGYTF.

The sample holds a few counts of this clonotype. This CDR3 reads CASSQAGPQYF. The CDR3 DNA reads TGTGCCAGCAGCCAAGCAGGGCCGCAGTATTTT. The chain is built from TRBV14 and TRBJ2-3; D possibly corresponds to TRBD1 (5 bases). The CDR3 extends over 11 amino acids. Trimming left V 1 base short and J 10 bases short, with 6 bases between. Germline V gene data show CDR1 as SGHDN and CDR2 as FVKESK.

The sample holds many counts of this clonotype. The chain recombines TRBV4-2 with TRBJ2-1, with TRBD2 matching 12 bases. Per germline, CDR1 LGHNA and CDR2 YNFKEQ. The J segment lost 5 bases and the V segment lost 5 bases, leaving 4 bases of the junction unmatched. CDR3 size: 15 residues. CDR3 coding DNA: TGTGCCAGCAGCAAACTAGCGGGAGGAAACAATGAGCAGTTCTTC. It encodes CASSKLAGGNNEQFF.